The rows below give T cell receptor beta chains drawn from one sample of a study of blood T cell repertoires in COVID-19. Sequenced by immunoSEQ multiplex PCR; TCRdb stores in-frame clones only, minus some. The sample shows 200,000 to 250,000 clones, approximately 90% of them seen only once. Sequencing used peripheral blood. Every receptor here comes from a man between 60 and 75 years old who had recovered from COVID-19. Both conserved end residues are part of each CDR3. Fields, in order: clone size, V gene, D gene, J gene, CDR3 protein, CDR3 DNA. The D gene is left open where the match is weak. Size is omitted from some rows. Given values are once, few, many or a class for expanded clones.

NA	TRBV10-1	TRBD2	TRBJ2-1	CASSDTSAGQFLFF	TGCGCCAGCAGTGATACTAGCGCGGGGCAATTTCTGTTCTTC
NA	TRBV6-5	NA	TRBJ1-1	CASLQGGTEAFF	TGTGCCAGCCTACAGGGTGGCACTGAAGCTTTCTTT
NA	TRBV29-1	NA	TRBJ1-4	CSVRTNEKLFF	TGCAGCGTTCGGACTAATGAAAAACTGTTTTTT
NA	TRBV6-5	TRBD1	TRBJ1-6	CASSPNRGGLSLHF	TGTGCCAGCAGCCCCAACAGGGGTGGACTTTCTCTCCACTTT
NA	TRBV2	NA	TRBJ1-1	CASRNRLTNTEAFF	TGTGCCAGCAGGAACAGGCTTACAAACACTGAAGCTTTCTTT
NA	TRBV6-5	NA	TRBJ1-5	CASSPGLDGNQPQHF	TGTGCCAGCAGTCCCGGGTTAGACGGCAATCAGCCCCAGCATTTT
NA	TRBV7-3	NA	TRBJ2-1	CASSSTPRGPLNEQFF	TGTGCCAGCAGCTCCACACCGCGGGGCCCGCTCAATGAGCAGTTCTTC
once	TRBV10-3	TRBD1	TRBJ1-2	CATERGQGANYGYTF	TGTGCCACCGAGCGCGGTCAGGGGGCTAACTATGGCTACACCTTC
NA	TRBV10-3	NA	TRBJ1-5	CAIGSRVLDQPQHF	TGTGCCATCGGTAGTCGGGTGCTCGATCAGCCCCAGCATTTT
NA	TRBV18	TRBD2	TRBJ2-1	CASSPGLENEQFF	TGTGCCAGCTCACCGGGACTAGAGAATGAGCAGTTCTTC
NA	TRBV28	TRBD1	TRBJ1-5	CASSSYTRGGNQPQHF	TGTGCCAGCAGTTCATACACCAGGGGGGGCAATCAGCCCCAGCATTTT
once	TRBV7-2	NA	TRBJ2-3	CASSLKGRGDTQYF	TGTGCCAGCAGCTTAAAAGGGAGGGGGGATACGCAGTATTTT
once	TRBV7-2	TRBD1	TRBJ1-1	CASSLRQGATEAFF	TGTGCCAGCAGCTTAAGGCAGGGGGCCACTGAAGCTTTCTTT
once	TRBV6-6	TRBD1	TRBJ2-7	CASSSIPGQGFYEQYF	TGTGCCAGCAGTTCGATTCCGGGACAGGGTTTCTACGAGCAGTACTTC
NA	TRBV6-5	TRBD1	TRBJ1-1	CASRGTGEATEAFF	TGTGCCAGCAGGGGGACAGGGGAGGCCACTGAAGCTTTCTTT
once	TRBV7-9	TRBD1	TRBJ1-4	CASSPGTGEYEKLFF	TGTGCCAGCAGCCCGGGGACAGGGGAGTACGAAAAACTGTTTTTT
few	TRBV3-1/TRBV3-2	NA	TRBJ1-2	CASSPRQAYGYTF	TGTGCCAGCAGCCCCAGACAGGCCTATGGCTACACCTTC
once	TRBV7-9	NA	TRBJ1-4	CASSRHSTNEKLFF	TGTGCCAGCAGCCGACACTCAACTAATGAAAAACTGTTTTTT
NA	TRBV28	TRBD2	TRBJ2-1	CASLPRLAGAGEQFF	TGTGCCAGCCTTCCCAGGCTAGCGGGGGCTGGAGAGCAGTTCTTC
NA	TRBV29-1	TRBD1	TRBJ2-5	CSVGTGAQTQYF	TGCAGCGTTGGGACAGGGGCGCAGACCCAGTACTTC
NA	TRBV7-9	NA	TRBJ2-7	CASSLGLAVSYEQYF	TGTGCCAGCAGCTTAGGGCTAGCCGTCTCCTACGAGCAGTACTTC
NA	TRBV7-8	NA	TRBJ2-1	CASSLASDDEQFF	TGTGCCAGCAGCTTAGCTAGCGACGATGAGCAGTTCTTC
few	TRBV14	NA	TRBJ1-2	CASSQDYSHGYTF	TGTGCCAGCAGCCAAGATTACAGCCATGGCTACACCTTC
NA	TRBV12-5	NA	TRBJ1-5	CASGSGGGLNQPQHF	TGTGCTAGTGGTTCTGGGGGCGGATTGAATCAGCCCCAGCATTTT
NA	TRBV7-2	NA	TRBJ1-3	CASSLGGGNTIYF	TGTGCCAGCAGCTTAGGGGGCGGAAACACCATATATTTT
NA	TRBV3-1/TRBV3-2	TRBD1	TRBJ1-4	CASSQDMGTGGVQKLFF	TGTGCCAGCAGCCAAGATATGGGTACAGGGGGCGTCCAAAAACTGTTTTTT
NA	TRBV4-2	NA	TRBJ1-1	CASSQVAGTEAFF	TGTGCCAGCAGCCAAGTTGCCGGTACTGAAGCTTTCTTT
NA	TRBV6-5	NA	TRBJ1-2	CASSSDRNYGYTF	TGTGCCAGCAGTTCCGACAGAAACTATGGCTACACCTTC
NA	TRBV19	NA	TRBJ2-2	CASSIWGTSNTGELFF	TGTGCCAGTAGTATTTGGGGGACTTCGAACACCGGGGAGCTGTTTTTT
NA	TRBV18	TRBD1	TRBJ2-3	CASSPAQGARDTQYF	TGTGCCAGCTCACCAGCCCAGGGGGCAAGAGATACGCAGTATTTT
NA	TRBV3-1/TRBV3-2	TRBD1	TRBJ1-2	CASSQRGQGIGYGYTF	TGTGCCAGCAGCCAACGGGGACAGGGGATAGGATATGGCTACACCTTC
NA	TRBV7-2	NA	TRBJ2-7	CASSFSAGASEQYF	TGTGCCAGCAGCTTTTCGGCGGGGGCATCCGAGCAGTACTTC
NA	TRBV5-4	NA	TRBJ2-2	CASSPEWNTGELFF	TGTGCCAGCAGCCCGGAGTGGAACACCGGGGAGCTGTTTTTT
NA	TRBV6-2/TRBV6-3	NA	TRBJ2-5	CASSYGGVAGETQYF	TGTGCCAGCAGTTACGGCGGGGTAGCAGGCGAGACCCAGTACTTC
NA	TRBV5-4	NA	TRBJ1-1	CASSRLQGWRMNTEAFF	TGTGCCAGCAGCCGACTACAGGGATGGAGAATGAACACTGAAGCTTTCTTT
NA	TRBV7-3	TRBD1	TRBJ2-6	CASSFDRGKSSGANVLTF	TGTGCCAGCAGCTTCGACAGGGGGAAATCCTCTGGGGCCAACGTCCTGACTTTC
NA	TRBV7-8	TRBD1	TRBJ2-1	CASSWTGLNYNEQFF	TGTGCCAGCAGCTGGACAGGGCTCAACTACAATGAGCAGTTCTTC
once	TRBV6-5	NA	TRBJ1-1	CAAEGGAEAFF	TGTGCCGCGGAGGGGGGGGCTGAAGCTTTCTTT
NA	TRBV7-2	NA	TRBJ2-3	CASRPASTDTQYF	TGTGCCAGCAGACCCGCGAGCACAGATACGCAGTATTTT
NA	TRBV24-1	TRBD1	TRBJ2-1	CATSDHRQGLYNEQFF	TGTGCCACCAGTGACCATCGACAGGGTTTATACAATGAGCAGTTCTTC
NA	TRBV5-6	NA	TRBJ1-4	CASSLRQANEKLFF	TGTGCCAGCAGCTTGAGGCAGGCTAATGAAAAACTGTTTTTT
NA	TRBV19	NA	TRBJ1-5	CATSEGSLYSNQPQHF	TGTGCCACCTCGGAGGGTAGCCTATATAGCAATCAGCCCCAGCATTTT
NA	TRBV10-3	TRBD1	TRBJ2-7	CAIRQGQGGYEQYF	TGTGCCATCAGGCAGGGACAGGGGGGCTACGAGCAGTACTTC
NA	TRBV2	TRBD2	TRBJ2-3	CASRVAGGWAQYF	TGTGCCAGCAGAGTAGCGGGGGGATGGGCGCAGTATTTT
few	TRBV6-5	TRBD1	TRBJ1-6	CASSSEGAPNNSPLHF	TGTGCCAGCAGTTCTGAGGGGGCTCCAAATAATTCACCCCTCCACTTT
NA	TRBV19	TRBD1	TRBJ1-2	CASSINRGYGYTF	TGTGCCAGTAGTATAAACAGGGGTTATGGCTACACCTTC